This T cell receptor (beta chain) originates from a study of blood T cell repertoires in COVID-19. Turning to the study itself: Recovered Cohort 3 donors showed two negative PCRs, clearance, or symptom resolution.

Clones were read by immunoSEQ multiplex PCR, and TCRdb kept only the in-frame ones, dropping some. The table includes approximately 170,000 clones, 70% to 85% detected once. The CDR3 has 14 amino acids. The germline V and J ends were trimmed by 2 bases and 5 bases, with 9 bases remaining between them. Germline V gene lookup returns CDR1 SGHDN and CDR2 FVKESK. The chain has TRBV14 and TRBJ2-2; possible D gene TRBD1, 6 bases. The sequenced sample was PBMCs or T cells enriched from blood (not recorded which). The receptor comes from a woman in her 70s in a cohort exposed to, infected with or recovered from COVID-19 (not recorded which). As DNA, the CDR3 is TGTGCCAGCAGCCAACAGGGGTGGACCGGGGAGCTGTTTTTT. The encoded protein is CASSQQGWTGELFF. Drawing the rest from reference TRBV14 and TRBJ2-2, the complete variable domain is EAGVTQFPSHSVIEKGQTVTLRCDPISGHDNLYWYRRVMGKEIKFLLHFVKESKQDESGMPNNRFLAERTGGTYSTLKVQPAELEDSGVYFCASSQQGWTGELFFGEGSRLTVL.